This passage covers 29 T cell receptor beta chains from one sample sequenced in a study of T cell responses to AZD1222 COVID-19 vaccine. Assay used: immunoSEQ multiplex PCR; TCRdb lists only in-frame clones, some missing. Of about 130,000 clones in the sample, approximately 90% were seen once. This material consisted of peripheral blood, taken 28 days after the second AZD1222 dose. These receptors were obtained from an adult who received the AZD1222 COVID-19 vaccine.

V usage is TRBV6-1 and J usage is TRBJ2-5; D call uncertain. Trimming took 1 base from V and 2 from J, leaving 8 bases between them. The CDR3 loop spans 14 amino acids. Germline V gene data show CDR1 as MNHNS and CDR2 as SASEGT. CDR3 nucleotides: TGTGCCAGCAGTGAAGGGGTAGAGCAAGAGACCCAGTACTTC. It codes for CASSEGVEQETQYF.

This chain links TRBV18 with TRBJ2-5, with D perhaps matching TRBD2 (5 bases). This CDR3 is built from 16 residues. V gave up 1 base and J gave up 1 base, with 13 bases separating them. Germline V gene sequence: CDR1 KGHSH, CDR2 LQKENI. CDR3 sequence: CASSPLGRVSQETQYF. CDR3 coding DNA: TGTGCCAGCTCACCACTTGGGCGGGTGAGCCAAGAGACCCAGTACTTC.

The CDR3 bases are TGTGCCAGCAGCCCCGGACAGGACTACGAGCAGTACTTC. Translation: CASSPGQDYEQYF. This sequence joins TRBV5-4 and TRBJ2-7; 7 bases are shared with TRBD1. The CDR3 runs 13 residues. CDR1 SGHNT and CDR2 YYREEE come from the germline V gene (reference sequence). The V and J ends lost 4 bases and 3 bases, in that order; junction bases with no gene match: 4.

The chain combines TRBV6-1 with TRBJ1-5; D gene uncertain. Trimming removed 2 bases at V and 10 bases at J, with 6 bases between. Germline V CDR1 and CDR2: MNHNS, SASEGT. This CDR3 is 11 amino acids long. CDR3 nucleotide sequence: TGTGCCAGCAGTGAACCACCACCCCAGCATTTT. It yields the protein CASSEPPPQHF.

J is TRBJ1-3 and V is TRBV9; D remains ambiguous. This CDR3 has 17 residues. V was cut by 4 bases and J by 0 bases, with 17 bases left in between. Germline V gives CDR1 SGDLS, CDR2 YYNGEE. CDR3 amino acids: CASSSAPAQSSGNTIYF. CDR3 nucleotides: TGTGCCAGCAGCTCGGCCCCGGCTCAAAGCTCTGGAAACACCATATATTTT.

The chain uses TRBV6-1 and TRBJ1-5; D call uncertain. V was cut by 6 bases and J by 0 bases, with 9 bases left in between. The CDR3 has 14 residues. Germline V gene sequence: CDR1 MNHNS, CDR2 SASEGT. DNA for the CDR3: TGTGCCAGCAGACCCGGGAATAGCAATCAGCCCCAGCATTTT. Amino acid sequence: CASRPGNSNQPQHF.

The rearrangement uses TRBV10-1 and TRBJ1-3, with D unresolved. The CDR3 runs to 16 residues. Trimming cost V 0 bases and J 0 bases, with 9 bases left between them. CDR1 is WNHNN, CDR2 SYGVQD, per germline (reference sequence). The CDR3: CASSESTRYSGNTIYF. The CDR3 DNA reads TGCGCCAGCAGTGAGTCGACCCGCTACTCTGGAAACACCATATATTTT.

This clone was seen only once. This chain's CDR3 is CASSIAIYTNQPQHF. The CDR3 DNA follows: TGTGCCAGTAGTATCGCCATTTACACCAATCAGCCCCAGCATTTT. The chain recombines TRBV19 with TRBJ1-5; D unclear. From germline, CDR1 is LNHDA and CDR2 SQIVND (reference sequence). V gave up 3 bases and J gave up 3 bases, with 12 bases separating them. There are 15 residues in the CDR3.

This chain connects TRBV28 to TRBJ1-6; a possible D gene is TRBD1 (6 bases). Between the trimmed V and J ends, which lost 2 bases and 5 bases, there was a span of 10 bases. There are 15 residues in the CDR3. The germline gives CDR1 MDHEN, CDR2 SYDVKM. The CDR3 spells CASSLISGDNSPLHF. The CDR3, as DNA: TGTGCCAGCAGTTTAATCTCAGGGGATAATTCACCCCTCCACTTT.

This chain uses TRBV2 with TRBJ2-2; 8 nucleotides align to TRBD1. The CDR3 runs 16 residues. Germline V gene sequence: CDR1 SNHLY, CDR2 FYNNEI. J was trimmed by 5 bases and V by 6 bases; bases with no gene match: 11. CDR3 sequence reads: CASRDALTGVTGELFF. DNA of the CDR3: TGTGCCAGCAGGGACGCCCTGACAGGGGTAACCGGGGAGCTGTTTTTT. The full variable domain, in which reference TRBV2 and TRBJ2-2 provide the parts outside the CDR3, is EPEVTQTPSHQVTQMGQEVILRCVPISNHLYFYWYRQILGQKVEFLVSFYNNEISEKSEIFDDQFSVERPDGSNFTLKIRSTKLEDSAMYFCASRDALTGVTGELFFGEGSRLTVL.

The rearrangement uses TRBV28 and TRBJ2-7, with a weak D call TRBD1 (5 bases). V lost 0 bases to trimming and J lost 4 bases, with 7 bases between them. The CDR3 consists of 13 residues. Germline-derived CDR1 and CDR2 are MDHEN and SYDVKM. The CDR3 loop reads CASSLWDKYEQYF. The DNA for the CDR3 is TGTGCCAGCAGTTTATGGGACAAATACGAGCAGTACTTC. The full variable domain, in which reference TRBV28 and TRBJ2-7 provide the parts outside the CDR3, is DVKVTQSSRYLVKRTGEKVFLECVQDMDHENMFWYRQDPGLGLRLIYFSYDVKMKEKGDIPEGYSVSREKKERFSLILESASTNQTSMYLCASSLWDKYEQYFGPGTRLTVT.

This clone came up once. This rearrangement joins TRBV9 to TRBJ1-4; D unresolved. Germline V gives CDR1 SGDLS, CDR2 YYNGEE. The CDR3 is 15 residues long. The ends were cut back, 4 bases at V and 0 bases at J, with 10 bases in the middle. The CDR3 spells CASSLDVATNEKLFF. CDR3 DNA sequence: TGTGCCAGCAGCTTGGACGTTGCAACTAATGAAAAACTGTTTTTT. The variable domain in full, completed from reference TRBV9 and TRBJ1-4, reads DSGVTQTPKHLITATGQRVTLRCSPRSGDLSVYWYQQSLDQGLQFLIQYYNGEERAKGNILERFSAQQFPDLHSELNLSSLELGDSALYFCASSLDVATNEKLFFGSGTQLSVL.

V and J are TRBV29-1 and TRBJ1-1; 7 nucleotides line up with TRBD1. Germline V gene data show CDR1 as SQVTM and CDR2 as ANQGSEA. This CDR3 has 15 amino acids. Losses at the gene ends were 6 bases for V and 3 bases for J; bases not matched to a gene: 13. The CDR3 is CSVTGTASSHTEAFF. The DNA of the CDR3 is TGCAGCGTCACCGGGACAGCCTCTAGTCACACTGAAGCTTTCTTT. Full variable domain (missing parts from reference TRBV29-1 and TRBJ1-1): SAVISQKPSRDICQRGTSLTIQCQVDSQVTMMFWYRQQPGQSLTLIATANQGSEATYESGFVIDKFPISRPNLTFSTLTVSNMSPEDSSIYLCSVTGTASSHTEAFFGQGTRLTVV.

V gene TRBV6-4 combines with J gene TRBJ1-1; the D is unclear. Trimming took off 3 bases at V and 5 bases at J, with 10 bases between the two ends. CDR3 size: 13 residues. Germline-derived CDR1 and CDR2 are MRHNA and SNTAGT. The CDR3 loop reads CASSENSITEAFF. CDR3 nucleotides: TGTGCCAGCAGTGAGAACAGTATTACTGAAGCTTTCTTT.

This chain connects TRBV28 to TRBJ1-4; 7 nucleotides line up with TRBD1. There are 14 residues in the CDR3. The germline gives CDR1 MDHEN, CDR2 SYDVKM. V was pared by 6 bases and J by 6 bases, with 7 bases of the junction left unmatched. Written as DNA, the CDR3 is TGTGCCAGCAGGGAGGGACAGCGATATGAAAAACTGTTTTTT. Translated: CASREGQRYEKLFF.

This clone was found once. The rearrangement uses TRBV2 and TRBJ1-1, with no clear D. Germline V lookup: CDR1 SNHLY, CDR2 FYNNEI. The CDR3 runs 13 residues. The V gene lost 9 bases and the J gene lost 4 bases, with 15 bases spanning the gap. CDR3 in DNA: TGTGCCAGAGGACGGGAGAAAGCCACTGAAGCTTTCTTT. Its translation: CARGREKATEAFF. Filled out from reference TRBV2 and TRBJ1-1, the complete variable domain reads EPEVTQTPSHQVTQMGQEVILRCVPISNHLYFYWYRQILGQKVEFLVSFYNNEISEKSEIFDDQFSVERPDGSNFTLKIRSTKLEDSAMYFCARGREKATEAFFGQGTRLTVV.

This clone was recorded once. This chain connects TRBV11-2 to TRBJ1-6; no clear D gene. This CDR3 has 12 amino acids. V was pared by 6 bases and J by 9 bases, with 9 bases between. The V gene's germline CDR1 is SGHAT and CDR2 FQNNGV. The chain's CDR3 is CASSQDRSPLHF. In nucleotides, the CDR3 is TGTGCCAGCAGTCAAGACCGTTCACCCCTCCACTTT.

This chain links TRBV7-9 with TRBJ1-1; a weak D match, TRBD1 (6 bases). Germline-derived CDR1 and CDR2 are SEHNR and FQNEAQ (reference sequence). Trimming removed 10 bases at V and 0 bases at J, with 12 bases between. The CDR3 extends over 13 amino acids. The CDR3 spells CATETGMNTEAFF. As DNA, the CDR3 is TGTGCCACCGAGACAGGCATGAACACTGAAGCTTTCTTT.

J is TRBJ1-1 and V is TRBV6-1, with D unresolved. The CDR3 totals 16 residues. Germline CDR1 reads MNHNS; CDR2 reads SASEGT. Between the trimmed V and J ends, which lost 2 bases and 1 base, there was a span of 14 bases. CDR3 sequence: CASSEIVGVTNTEAFF. The CDR3 DNA reads as TGTGCCAGCAGTGAAATTGTCGGGGTTACGAACACTGAAGCTTTCTTT.

V and J are TRBV6-5 and TRBJ2-3; D possibly corresponds to TRBD2 (5 bases). The CDR3 covers 14 residues. Trimming left V 10 bases short and J 0 bases short, with 14 bases between. The V gene's germline CDR1 is MNHEY and CDR2 SVGAGI. DNA for the CDR3: TGTGCCACCACTAGGGTAGTAAGCACAGATACGCAGTATTTT. Residues: CATTRVVSTDTQYF.

The gene calls are TRBV27 and TRBJ2-1; D might be TRBD2 (6 bases). Trimming cost V 5 bases and J 0 bases, with 14 bases left between them. In germline, CDR1 is MNHEY, CDR2 SMNVEV (reference sequence). CDR3 length: 16 residues. DNA of the CDR3: TGTGCCAGCAGTACTACTTTAGCGGCCTCCTACAATGAGCAGTTCTTC. Translation: CASSTTLAASYNEQFF.

This chain connects TRBV6-5 to TRBJ1-6; no clear D gene. Per germline, CDR1 MNHEY and CDR2 SVGAGI. V gave up 7 bases and J gave up 10 bases, with 14 bases separating them. CDR3 size: 13 residues. The CDR3 bases are TGTGCCAGCACGGGGAAAATTGGGTCACCCCTCCACTTT. It yields the protein CASTGKIGSPLHF.

This sequence joins TRBV6-5 and TRBJ2-7; unclear D gene. Germline-derived CDR1 and CDR2 are MNHEY and SVGAGI. The length of the CDR3 is 13 residues. V lost 11 bases and J lost 3, with 17 bases in between. CDR3 protein: CASGGSLHYEQYF. CDR3 DNA: TGTGCCTCAGGCGGAAGCCTCCACTACGAGCAGTACTTC.

This chain connects TRBV4-1 to TRBJ2-7, with D uncertain. This CDR3 has 15 residues. Germline CDR1 MGHRA, CDR2 YSYEKL. Trimming pared 0 bases from V and 3 bases from J, leaving 12 bases between. The CDR3 DNA reads TGCGCCAGCAGCCAAGATACGGTGGCAGACTACGAGCAGTACTTC. Amino acids: CASSQDTVADYEQYF.

The rearrangement links TRBV28 to TRBJ2-4, with D unresolved. The V gene lost 1 base and the J gene lost 3 bases, with 1 base spanning the gap. The CDR3 is 12 amino acids. CDR1 MDHEN and CDR2 SYDVKM come from the germline V gene. The CDR3 DNA is TGTGCCAGCAGTTTATTCAAAAACATTCAGTACTTC. It encodes CASSLFKNIQYF.

The rearrangement links TRBV29-1 to TRBJ1-2; the match to TRBD1 covers 7 bases. This CDR3 region has 13 residues. V dropped 5 bases and J dropped 2; count of bases not matched to a gene: 5. Germline values: CDR1 SQVTM, CDR2 ANQGSEA. CDR3 residues: CSVTGAGNYGYTF. The CDR3 nucleotides are TGCAGCGTTACAGGGGCAGGCAACTATGGCTACACCTTC.

J is TRBJ2-1 and V is TRBV28, with TRBD2 identical over 10 bases. Per germline, CDR1 MDHEN and CDR2 SYDVKM. V was pared by 6 bases and J by 4 bases, with 15 bases of the junction left unmatched. This CDR3 has 18 residues. The CDR3 DNA sequence: TGTGCCAGCAGGAAGGCCCCGCAGGCTAGCGGGAGTTACAATGAGCAGTTCTTC. It is translated as CASRKAPQASGSYNEQFF. Looking up the rest from reference TRBV28 and TRBJ2-1 gives the full variable domain: DVKVTQSSRYLVKRTGEKVFLECVQDMDHENMFWYRQDPGLGLRLIYFSYDVKMKEKGDIPEGYSVSREKKERFSLILESASTNQTSMYLCASRKAPQASGSYNEQFFGPGTRLTVL.

This chain links TRBV21-1 with TRBJ1-6. TRBV21-1 is a pseudogene. This CDR3 has 16 residues. The CDR3 loop reads CASGGPPSSYNSPLHF. CDR3 coding DNA: TGTGCCAGCGGGGGGCCTCCGAGCTCCTATAATTCACCCCTCCACTTT.

The chain joins TRBV9 to TRBJ1-2; weak D call: TRBD1 (5 bases). V gave up 4 bases and J gave up 3 bases, with 10 bases separating them. There are 13 residues in the CDR3. Germline loops: CDR1 SGDLS, CDR2 YYNGEE. The CDR3 nucleotides are TGTGCCAGCAGCTTCGGGACGGACTATGGCTACACCTTC. This codes for CASSFGTDYGYTF.